This passage covers 20 T cell receptor beta chains from one sample sequenced in a study of follicular helper T cells after annual influenza vaccination. Noted time point: 2014-2015 season, pre-vaccination. Sequencing used immunoSEQ multiplex PCR; TCRdb keeps in-frame clones, though not all of them. In the table there are some 8,200 clones, 75% to 85% of which are singletons. The sample consisted of CXCR5+ CD38- circulating T follicular helper cells from blood, taken on the day of influenza vaccination. Subset reported: circulating Tfh, non-naive CD4+CXCR5+PD-1+ (ICOS+CD38+ or ICOS-CD38-). These receptors came from an adult who received the influenza vaccine.

J is TRBJ2-1 and V is TRBV6-5, with D perhaps assigned TRBD1 or TRBD2 (6 bases each). The CDR3 spans 12 residues. V lost 5 bases and J 13 bases, leaving 15 bases between the germline ends. The germline CDR1 and CDR2 sequences are MNHEY and SVGAGI. The CDR3 here is CASSPFRGVQFF. The CDR3 nucleotides read TGTGCCAGCAGTCCCTTTAGGGGGGTCCAGTTCTTC.

The V and J genes are TRBV5-5 and TRBJ1-4; 8 bases fit TRBD1. Looked up from germline, CDR1 is SGHKS and CDR2 is YYEKEE (reference sequence). V was clipped by 5 bases and J by 7 bases; unmatched bases: 7. The CDR3 contains 14 residues. CDR3 protein: CASRDTGGPEKLFF. CDR3 nucleotides: TGTGCCAGCAGGGATACAGGGGGGCCTGAAAAACTGTTTTTT.

V gene TRBV20-1 combines with J gene TRBJ1-2, with D perhaps matching TRBD1 (6 bases). Germline V gene sequence: CDR1 DFQATT, CDR2 SNEGSKA (reference sequence). There are 11 residues in the CDR3. V shed 5 bases and J shed 8 bases, with 12 bases lying between them. The CDR3 DNA reads as TGCAGTGCTGCCCGACAGGCCGGCTACACCTTC. Its protein is CSAARQAGYTF.

The chain uses TRBV7-9 and TRBJ2-1; D may be TRBD2 (6 bases). The CDR3 is made up of 14 amino acids. Trimming pared 4 bases from V and 13 bases from J, leaving 20 bases between. In germline, CDR1 is SEHNR, CDR2 FQNEAQ (reference sequence). This CDR3 reads CASSWLRDRDSQFF. CDR3 bases: TGTGCCAGCAGCTGGCTAAGGGACCGGGACTCCCAGTTCTTC.

CDR3 coding DNA: TGTGCCAGCTCAGGGGGGGGGAACACTGAAGCTTTCTTT. It encodes CASSGGGNTEAFF. The J gene is TRBJ1-1, the V gene TRBV18; D perhaps matches TRBD1 (5 bases). This CDR3 contains 13 residues. V was clipped by 5 bases and J by 1 base, with 8 bases between them. Germline values: CDR1 KGHSH, CDR2 LQKENI.

This clone occurred a few times. The V call is TRBV7-2, the J call TRBJ2-7; no firm D call. CDR1 is SGHTA and CDR2 is FQGNSA in the germline V gene. The germline V and J ends were trimmed by 5 bases and 0 bases, with 14 bases remaining between them. CDR3 size: 15 residues. The CDR3 DNA reads as TGTGCCAGCAGCCCCTGGGTGGCGACCTCCTACGAGCAGTACTTC. Translating it yields CASSPWVATSYEQYF. Full variable domain (remainder filled in from reference TRBV7-2 and TRBJ2-7): GAGVSQSPSNKVTEKGKDVELRCDPISGHTALYWYRQSLGQGLEFLIYFQGNSAPDKSGLPSDRFSAERTGGSVSTLTIQRTQQEDSAVYLCASSPWVATSYEQYFGPGTRLTVT.

The V and J genes are TRBV30 and TRBJ2-3; D gene ambiguous. The CDR3 length is 12 residues. CDR1 is GTSNPN and CDR2 is SVGIG in the germline V gene (reference sequence). Trimming shortened V by 2 bases and J by 2 bases, and 5 bases separated the two germline ends. The CDR3 spells CAWSRVTDTQYF. The DNA of the CDR3 is TGTGCCTGGAGTAGGGTCACAGATACGCAGTATTTT.

The gene calls are TRBV2 and TRBJ1-4; perhaps TRBD1 as D (5 bases). Trimming shortened V by 11 bases and J by 8 bases, and 15 bases separated the two germline ends. CDR1 and CDR2 (germline): SNHLY, FYNNEI. The CDR3 is made up of 12 amino acids. The chain's CDR3 is CAGGARREKLFF. CDR3 nucleotides: TGTGCCGGAGGGGCTCGTCGGGAAAAACTGTTTTTT.

This chain connects TRBV29-1 to TRBJ2-5, with 10 bases lining up with TRBD1. Germline V gene sequence: CDR1 SQVTM, CDR2 ANQGSEA. The trim removed 4 bases at V and 1 base at J, leaving 0 bases unmatched. CDR3 length: 13 residues. CDR3 sequence reads: CSVGTGGQETQYF. The CDR3 DNA follows: TGCAGCGTTGGGACAGGGGGCCAAGAGACCCAGTACTTC. The full variable domain, completed using reference TRBV29-1 and TRBJ2-5, is SAVISQKPSRDICQRGTSLTIQCQVDSQVTMMFWYRQQPGQSLTLIATANQGSEATYESGFVIDKFPISRPNLTFSTLTVSNMSPEDSSIYLCSVGTGGQETQYFGPGTRLLVL.

This chain links TRBV7-2 with TRBJ1-6, with 9 bases aligning to TRBD1. CDR3 size: 17 residues. Trimming at V came to 5 bases and at J to 4 bases, leaving 9 bases not matched to a gene. Germline lookup yields CDR1 SGHTA and CDR2 FQGNSA. Written as DNA, the CDR3 is TGTGCCAGCAGCATTAAACAGGGGGCTCTGTATAATTCACCCCTCCACTTT. It translates to CASSIKQGALYNSPLHF.

The chain combines TRBV2 with TRBJ2-3; no definite D call. The V and J ends lost 4 bases and 5 bases respectively, with 7 bases between them. CDR1 and CDR2 (germline): SNHLY, FYNNEI. The CDR3 is 12 amino acids. The CDR3 region has the DNA TGTGCCAGCAGTGTTTTTGGAGATACGCAGTATTTT. Translation: CASSVFGDTQYF.

This clone showed up just once. V usage is TRBV5-1 and J usage is TRBJ2-3; tentative D call: TRBD1 (6 bases). Trimming shortened V by 1 base and J by 0 bases, and 12 bases separated the two germline ends. Per germline, CDR1 SGHRS and CDR2 YFSETQ. The CDR3 extends over 16 amino acids. CDR3 nucleotide sequence: TGCGCCAGCAGCTTGTCTGTGGGACAAAGCACAGATACGCAGTATTTT. Amino acid sequence: CASSLSVGQSTDTQYF.

This chain connects TRBV6-5 to TRBJ1-1; 7 bases map to TRBD1. The CDR3 loop spans 14 amino acids. J was trimmed by 3 bases and V by 2 bases; bases with no gene match: 3. CDR1 is MNHEY and CDR2 is SVGAGI in the germline V gene. The CDR3 DNA follows: TGTGCCAGCAGTTACAGGGGGCCGGACACTGAAGCTTTCTTT. Its protein product is CASSYRGPDTEAFF.

This chain links TRBV7-3 with TRBJ2-1, with D perhaps matching TRBD1 (6 bases). The germline V and J ends were trimmed by 0 bases and 4 bases, with 13 bases remaining between them. CDR1 SGHTA and CDR2 FQGTGA come from the germline V gene. The CDR3 runs to 16 residues. The CDR3 here is CASSLTRDTPYNEQFF. The DNA for the CDR3 is TGTGCCAGCAGCTTAACTCGGGACACACCGTACAATGAGCAGTTCTTC.

The V gene is TRBV21-1, the J gene TRBJ2-1; the DNA was not compared with TRBD2, the D call given in the table. TRBV21-1 is a pseudogene. This CDR3 has 14 residues. The DNA of the CDR3 is TGTGCCACCTGCGGGCTGGCGAAGGAAAATGAGCAGTTCTTC. Translated, it gives CATCGLAKENEQFF.

The chain uses TRBV5-1 and TRBJ1-4; TRBD1 matches at 8 bases. From germline, CDR1 is SGHRS and CDR2 YFSETQ. The junction had 4 bases not matched to a gene; V was cut back by 4 bases and J by 2 bases. This CDR3 is built from 15 residues. This CDR3 reads CASSVGQGTNEKLFF. The DNA of the CDR3 is TGCGCCAGCAGCGTAGGACAGGGCACTAATGAAAAACTGTTTTTT.

This clone appeared a few times. V is TRBV18 and J is TRBJ1-2; 7 positions agree with TRBD1. CDR3 size: 13 residues. Germline CDR1 and CDR2: KGHSH and LQKENI. V lost 3 bases and J lost 6; bases outside the gene matches: 4. CDR3 DNA sequence: TGTGCCAGCTCACCGACAGGGTTGGATGGCTACACCTTC. Residues: CASSPTGLDGYTF. Full variable domain (remainder filled in from reference TRBV18 and TRBJ1-2): NAGVMQNPRHLVRRRGQEARLRCSPMKGHSHVYWYRQLPEEGLKFMVYLQKENIIDESGMPKERFSAEFPKEGPSILRIQQVVRGDSAAYFCASSPTGLDGYTFGSGTRLTVV.

The chain links TRBV18 to TRBJ2-7, with D unresolved. CDR3 length equals 13 residues. CDR1 is KGHSH, CDR2 LQKENI, per germline. V was trimmed by 2 bases and J by 3 bases, leaving 8 bases between them. This chain's CDR3 is CASSPFEFYEQYF. The CDR3 nucleotides are TGTGCCAGCTCACCATTCGAATTCTACGAGCAGTACTTC.

J is TRBJ2-3 and V is TRBV21-1; TRBD2 reflects the table's D call only, with no check against the DNA. TRBV21-1 is designated a pseudogene. This CDR3 is 14 amino acids long. This CDR3 reads CASSKEGRSDTQYF. The CDR3 DNA reads as TGTGCCAGCAGCAAAGAGGGGAGGTCAGATACGCAGTATTTT.

V usage is TRBV6-5 and J usage is TRBJ2-7, with D tentatively TRBD2 (5 bases). V lost 10 bases, J lost 2 bases, and 12 bases lay in between. The CDR3 covers 12 residues. CDR1 and CDR2 from the germline V gene are MNHEY and SVGAGI. CDR3 coding DNA: TGTGCCACGCGGAGGTTTCCCTACGAGCAGTACTTC. This codes for CATRRFPYEQYF.